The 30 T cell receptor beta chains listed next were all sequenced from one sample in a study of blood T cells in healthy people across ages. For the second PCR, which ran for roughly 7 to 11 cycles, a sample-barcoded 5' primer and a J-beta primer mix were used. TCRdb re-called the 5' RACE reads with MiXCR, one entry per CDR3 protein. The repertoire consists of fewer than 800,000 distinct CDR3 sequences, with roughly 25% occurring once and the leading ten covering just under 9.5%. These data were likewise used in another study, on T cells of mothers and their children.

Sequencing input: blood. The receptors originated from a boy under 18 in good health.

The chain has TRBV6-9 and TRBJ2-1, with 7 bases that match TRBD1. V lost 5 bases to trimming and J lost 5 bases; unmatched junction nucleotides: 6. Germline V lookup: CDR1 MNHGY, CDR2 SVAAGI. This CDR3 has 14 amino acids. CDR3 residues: CASSRDSKHNEQFF. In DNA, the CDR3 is TGTGCCAGCAGTCGGGACAGTAAACACAATGAGCAGTTCTTC.

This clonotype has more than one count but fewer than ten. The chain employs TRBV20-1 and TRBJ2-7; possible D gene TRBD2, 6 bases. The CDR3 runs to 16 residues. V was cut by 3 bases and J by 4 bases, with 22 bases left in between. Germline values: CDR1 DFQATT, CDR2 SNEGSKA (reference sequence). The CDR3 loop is CSASGQLSGNRYEQYF. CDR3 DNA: TGCAGTGCTAGTGGACAACTTAGCGGTAACAGATACGAGCAGTACTTC.

The CDR3 spells CASSAPSGAQETQYF. The DNA for the CDR3 is TGTGCCAGCAGCGCCCCAAGTGGGGCGCAAGAGACCCAGTACTTC. The V gene is TRBV9, the J gene TRBJ2-5, with D possibly TRBD1 on 5 matching bases. The germline V and J ends were trimmed by 3 bases and 2 bases, with 14 bases remaining between them. The CDR3 runs to 15 residues. Germline assignment: CDR1 SGDLS and CDR2 YYNGEE.

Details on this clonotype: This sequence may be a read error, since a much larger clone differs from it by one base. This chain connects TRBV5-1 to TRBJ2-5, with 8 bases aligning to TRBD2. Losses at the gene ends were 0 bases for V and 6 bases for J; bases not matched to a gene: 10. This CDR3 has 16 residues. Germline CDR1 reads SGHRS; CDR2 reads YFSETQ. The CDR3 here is CASSLVDGGDLKTQYF. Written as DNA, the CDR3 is TGCGCCAGCAGCTTGGTTGACGGGGGGGACTTGAAGACCCAGTACTTC.

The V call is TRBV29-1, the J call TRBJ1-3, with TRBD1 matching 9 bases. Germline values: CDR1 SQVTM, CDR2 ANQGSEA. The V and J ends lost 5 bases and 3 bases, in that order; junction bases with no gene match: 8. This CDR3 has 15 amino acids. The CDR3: CSVPLPGQGGNTIYF. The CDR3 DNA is TGCAGCGTTCCCTTACCGGGACAGGGTGGAAACACCATATATTTT.

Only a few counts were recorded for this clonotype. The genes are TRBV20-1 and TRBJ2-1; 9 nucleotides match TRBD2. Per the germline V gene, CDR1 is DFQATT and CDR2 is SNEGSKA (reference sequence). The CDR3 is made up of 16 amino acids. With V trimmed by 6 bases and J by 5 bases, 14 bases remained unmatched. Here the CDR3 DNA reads TGCAGTGCCTCTAACCCCCGTGGCGGGAGGGACAATGAGCAGTTCTTC. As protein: CSASNPRGGRDNEQFF.

The CDR3 region is CASSQARTGLETQYF. DNA for the CDR3: TGTGCCAGCAGCCAAGCGAGGACAGGGTTAGAGACCCAGTACTTC. The chain is built from TRBV14 and TRBJ2-5; TRBD1 matches 8 bases. Trimming cost V 1 base and J 4 bases; bases outside gene matches: 5. The CDR3 extends over 15 amino acids. CDR1 is SGHDN and CDR2 is FVKESK in the germline V gene.

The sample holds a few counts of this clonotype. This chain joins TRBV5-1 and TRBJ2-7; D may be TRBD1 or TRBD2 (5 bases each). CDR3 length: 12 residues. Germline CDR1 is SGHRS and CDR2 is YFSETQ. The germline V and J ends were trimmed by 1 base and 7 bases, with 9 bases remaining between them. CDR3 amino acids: CASSLRGEEQYF. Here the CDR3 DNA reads TGCGCCAGCAGCTTGAGGGGAGAAGAGCAGTACTTC.

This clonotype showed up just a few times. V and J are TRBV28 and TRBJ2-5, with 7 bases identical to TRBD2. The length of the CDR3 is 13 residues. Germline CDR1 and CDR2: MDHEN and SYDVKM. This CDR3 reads CAAGGSSRETQYF. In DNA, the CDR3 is TGTGCGGCCGGGGGGAGCAGCCGGGAGACCCAGTACTTC.

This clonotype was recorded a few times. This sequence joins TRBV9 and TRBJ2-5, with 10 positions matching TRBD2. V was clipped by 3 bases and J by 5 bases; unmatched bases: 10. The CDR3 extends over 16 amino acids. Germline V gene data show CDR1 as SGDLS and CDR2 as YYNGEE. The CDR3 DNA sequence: TGTGCCAGCAGCGCAGGAGCGGGGGGGCTGTATGAGACCCAGTACTTC. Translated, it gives CASSAGAGGLYETQYF.

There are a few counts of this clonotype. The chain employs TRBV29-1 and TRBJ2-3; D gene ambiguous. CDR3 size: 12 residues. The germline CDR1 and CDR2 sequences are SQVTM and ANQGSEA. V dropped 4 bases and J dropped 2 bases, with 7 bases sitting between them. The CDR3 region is CSVGPVTDTQYF. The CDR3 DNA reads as TGCAGCGTTGGCCCGGTCACAGATACGCAGTATTTT.

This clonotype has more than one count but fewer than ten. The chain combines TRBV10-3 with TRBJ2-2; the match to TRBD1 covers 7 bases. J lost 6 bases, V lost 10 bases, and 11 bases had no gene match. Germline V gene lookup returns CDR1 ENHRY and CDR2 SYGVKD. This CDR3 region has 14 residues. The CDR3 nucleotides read TGTGCCACCTATGATACAGGGGACCCCGGGGAGCTGTTTTTT. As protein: CATYDTGDPGELFF.

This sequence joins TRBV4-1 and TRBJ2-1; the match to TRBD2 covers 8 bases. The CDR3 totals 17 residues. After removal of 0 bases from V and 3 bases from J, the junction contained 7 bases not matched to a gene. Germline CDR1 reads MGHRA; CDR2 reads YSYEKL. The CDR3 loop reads CASSQDRFSGNYNEQFF. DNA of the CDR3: TGCGCCAGCAGCCAAGATAGGTTTAGCGGGAACTACAATGAGCAGTTCTTC.

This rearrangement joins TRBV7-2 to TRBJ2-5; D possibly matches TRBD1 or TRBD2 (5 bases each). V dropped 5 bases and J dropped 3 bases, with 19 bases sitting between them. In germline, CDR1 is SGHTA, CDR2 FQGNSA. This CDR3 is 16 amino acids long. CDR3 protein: CASSPRPGRSEETQYF. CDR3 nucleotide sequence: TGTGCCAGCAGCCCCCGACCGGGACGATCGGAAGAGACCCAGTACTTC. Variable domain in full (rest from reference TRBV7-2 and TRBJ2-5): GAGVSQSPSNKVTEKGKDVELRCDPISGHTALYWYRQSLGQGLEFLIYFQGNSAPDKSGLPSDRFSAERTGGSVSTLTIQRTQQEDSAVYLCASSPRPGRSEETQYFGPGTRLLVL.

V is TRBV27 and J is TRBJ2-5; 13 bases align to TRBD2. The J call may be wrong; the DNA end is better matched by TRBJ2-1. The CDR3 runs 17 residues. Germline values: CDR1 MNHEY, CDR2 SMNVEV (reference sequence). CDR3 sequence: CASSSTGLAGMGNEQFF. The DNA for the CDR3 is TGTGCCAGCAGTTCCACGGGACTAGCGGGAATGGGTAATGAGCAGTTCTTC.

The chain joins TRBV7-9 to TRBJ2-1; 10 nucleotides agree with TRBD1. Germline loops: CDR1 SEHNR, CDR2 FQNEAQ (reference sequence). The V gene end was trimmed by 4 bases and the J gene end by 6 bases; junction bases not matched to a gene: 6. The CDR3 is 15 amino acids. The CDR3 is CASSSTGGSSNEQFF. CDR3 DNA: TGTGCCAGCAGCTCGACAGGGGGCTCATCCAATGAGCAGTTCTTC.

The CDR3: CASSWMTGNGEQYF. In DNA, the CDR3 is TGTGCCAGCAGCTGGATGACAGGGAACGGCGAGCAGTACTTC. The chain recombines TRBV3-1 with TRBJ2-1; 7 bases match TRBD1. The end of the DNA aligns better with TRBJ2-7, so the J call may be wrong. The CDR3 runs 14 residues. Germline CDR1 reads LGHDT; CDR2 reads YNNKEL (reference sequence).

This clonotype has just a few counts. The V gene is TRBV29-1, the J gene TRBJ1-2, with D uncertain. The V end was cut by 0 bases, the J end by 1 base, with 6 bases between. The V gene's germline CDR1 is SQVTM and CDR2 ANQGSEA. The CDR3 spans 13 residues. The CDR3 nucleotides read TGCAGCGTTGAAGATGGGATTAACTATGGCTACACCTTC. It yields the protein CSVEDGINYGYTF. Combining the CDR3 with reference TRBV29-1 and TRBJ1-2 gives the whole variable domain SAVISQKPSRDICQRGTSLTIQCQVDSQVTMMFWYRQQPGQSLTLIATANQGSEATYESGFVIDKFPISRPNLTFSTLTVSNMSPEDSSIYLCSVEDGINYGYTFGSGTRLTVV.

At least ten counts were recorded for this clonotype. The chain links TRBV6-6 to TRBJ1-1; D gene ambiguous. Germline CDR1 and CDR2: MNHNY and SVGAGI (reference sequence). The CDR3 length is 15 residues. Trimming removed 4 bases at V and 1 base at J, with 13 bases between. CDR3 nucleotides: TGTGCCAGCAGTTCCGGCCGCGGGGAGAACACTGAAGCTTTCTTT. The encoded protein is CASSSGRGENTEAFF.

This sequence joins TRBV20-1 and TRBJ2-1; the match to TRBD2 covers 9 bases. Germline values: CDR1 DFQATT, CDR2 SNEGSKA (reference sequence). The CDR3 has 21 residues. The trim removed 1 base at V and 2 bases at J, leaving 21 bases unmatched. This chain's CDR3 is CSARALEPGLAGGTTYNEQFF. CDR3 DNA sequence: TGCAGTGCTAGAGCCCTCGAACCGGGACTAGCAGGGGGTACGACCTACAATGAGCAGTTCTTC.

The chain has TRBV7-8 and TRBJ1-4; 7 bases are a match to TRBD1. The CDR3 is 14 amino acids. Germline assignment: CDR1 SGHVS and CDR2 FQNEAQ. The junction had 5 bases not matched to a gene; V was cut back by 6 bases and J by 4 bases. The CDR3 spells CASSQTGFNEKLFF. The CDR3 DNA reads TGTGCCAGCAGTCAGACAGGGTTTAATGAAAAACTGTTTTTT.

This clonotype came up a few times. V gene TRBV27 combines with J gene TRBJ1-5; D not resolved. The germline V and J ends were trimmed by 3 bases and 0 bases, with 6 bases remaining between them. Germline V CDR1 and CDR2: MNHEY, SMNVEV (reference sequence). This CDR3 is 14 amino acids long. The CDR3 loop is CASSLHPSNQPQHF. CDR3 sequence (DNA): TGTGCCAGCAGTTTGCATCCTAGCAATCAGCCCCAGCATTTT.

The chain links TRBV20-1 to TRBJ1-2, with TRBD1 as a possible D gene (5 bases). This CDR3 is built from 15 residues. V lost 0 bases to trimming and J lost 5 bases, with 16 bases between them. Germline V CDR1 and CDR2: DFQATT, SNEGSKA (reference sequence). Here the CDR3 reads CSARDEVSGIYGYTF. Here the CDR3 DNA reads TGCAGTGCTAGAGATGAAGTGTCAGGGATTTATGGCTACACCTTC.

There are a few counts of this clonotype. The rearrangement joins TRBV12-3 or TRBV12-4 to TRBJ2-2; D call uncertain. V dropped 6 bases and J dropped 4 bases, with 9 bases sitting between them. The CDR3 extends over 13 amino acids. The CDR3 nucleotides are TGTGCCAGCAGCCTCGATCTCACCGGGGAGCTGTTTTTT. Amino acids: CASSLDLTGELFF.

This CDR3 reads CASSYWTSGGVDTQYF. The CDR3 nucleotides are TGTGCCAGCAGTTACTGGACTAGCGGGGGTGTAGATACGCAGTATTTT. The chain recombines TRBV12-3 or TRBV12-4 with TRBJ2-3; 13 bases are a match to TRBD2. This CDR3 has 16 residues. Trimming removed 4 bases from V and 5 bases from J; junction bases left unmatched: 6.

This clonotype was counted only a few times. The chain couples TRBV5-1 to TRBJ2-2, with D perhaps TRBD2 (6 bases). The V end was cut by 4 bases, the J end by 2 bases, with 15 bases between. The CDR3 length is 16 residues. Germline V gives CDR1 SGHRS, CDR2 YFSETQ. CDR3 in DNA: TGCGCCAGCAGCCCGCACCGGGACTTAAACACCGGGGAGCTGTTTTTT. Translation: CASSPHRDLNTGELFF.

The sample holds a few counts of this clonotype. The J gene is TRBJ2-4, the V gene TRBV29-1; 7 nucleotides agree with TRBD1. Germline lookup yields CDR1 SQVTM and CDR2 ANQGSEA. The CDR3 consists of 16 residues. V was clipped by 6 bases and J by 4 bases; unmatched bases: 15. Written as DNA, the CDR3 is TGCAGCGTCCTAAACACAGGGGTAGGGGAAAAAAACATTCAGTACTTC. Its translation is CSVLNTGVGEKNIQYF.

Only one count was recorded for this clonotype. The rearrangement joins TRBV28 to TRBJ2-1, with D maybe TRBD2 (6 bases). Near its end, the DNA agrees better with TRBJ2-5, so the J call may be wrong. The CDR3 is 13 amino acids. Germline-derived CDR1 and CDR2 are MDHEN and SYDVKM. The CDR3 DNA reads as TGTGCCAGCATTGGGAGGCCCGCAGAGACCCAGTACTTC. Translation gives CASIGRPAETQYF.

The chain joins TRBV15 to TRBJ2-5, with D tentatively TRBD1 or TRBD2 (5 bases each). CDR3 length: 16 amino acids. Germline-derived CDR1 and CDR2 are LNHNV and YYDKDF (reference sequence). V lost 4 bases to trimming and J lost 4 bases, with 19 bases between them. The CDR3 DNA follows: TGTGCCACCAGCAACCCGTCGCCGGGACCGATAGAGACCCAGTACTTC. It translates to CATSNPSPGPIETQYF.

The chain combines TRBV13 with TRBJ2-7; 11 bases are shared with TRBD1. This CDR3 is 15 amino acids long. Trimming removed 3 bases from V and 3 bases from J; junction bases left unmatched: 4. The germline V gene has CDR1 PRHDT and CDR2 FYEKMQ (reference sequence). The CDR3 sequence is CASSFAGTGGYEQYF. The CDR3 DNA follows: TGTGCCAGCAGCTTCGCCGGGACAGGGGGCTACGAGCAGTACTTC.